This passage covers 16 T cell receptor beta chains from one sample sequenced in a study of control samples from healthy donors and cancer patients. The method was immunoSEQ multiplex PCR; TCRdb's version includes in-frame clones alone and lacks a portion of them. The sample carries some 220,000 clones, roughly 94% recorded once. The sequencing input was blood. These receptors were taken from a man aged 45-65 years in good health.

This chain connects TRBV7-9 to TRBJ1-4, with a possible D match to TRBD1 (5 bases). Trimming removed 6 bases from V and 8 bases from J, with 13 bases in between. The CDR3 consists of 13 residues. Germline V gene lookup returns CDR1 SEHNR and CDR2 FQNEAQ (reference sequence). The CDR3 DNA sequence: TGTGCCAGCAGTTCGCAGTACAGGGAAAAACTGTTTTTT. This codes for CASSSQYREKLFF.

The chain combines TRBV3-1 (or the pseudogene TRBV3-2) with TRBJ2-7; D uncertain. Trimming took off 0 bases at V and 4 bases at J, with 1 base between the two ends. This CDR3 has 11 amino acids. Germline loops: CDR1 LGHDT, CDR2 YNNKEL (reference sequence). The CDR3 here is CASSQEYEQYF. The DNA of the CDR3 is TGTGCCAGCAGCCAAGAATACGAGCAGTACTTC.

The chain links TRBV5-1 to TRBJ1-6; 10 nucleotides align to TRBD1. The CDR3 consists of 15 residues. J gave up 10 bases and V 2 bases, and 6 bases lay outside the gene matches. CDR1 SGHRS and CDR2 YFSETQ come from the germline V gene. The DNA of the CDR3 is TGCGCCAGCAGCTTTTATGGGACAGGGGCATCACCCCTCCACTTT. It is translated as CASSFYGTGASPLHF.

In this sample, this clone turned up once. This chain joins TRBV5-1 and TRBJ2-5, with D maybe TRBD2 (5 bases). With 2 bases removed from V and 5 bases from J, the gap between germline ends came to 10 bases. The CDR3 spans 13 residues. Per the germline V gene, CDR1 is SGHRS and CDR2 is YFSETQ. CDR3 in DNA: TGCGCCAGCAGCTTATCGGGGATGGAGACCCAGTACTTC. Translated, it gives CASSLSGMETQYF.

This chain connects TRBV28 to TRBJ2-1; the match to TRBD1 covers 10 bases. Germline V gives CDR1 MDHEN, CDR2 SYDVKM. Unmatched junction bases numbered 2, after V lost 4 bases and J lost 2 bases. CDR3 length: 15 residues. CDR3 sequence: CASSSGTGAYNEQFF. The CDR3 DNA reads as TGTGCCAGCAGTTCCGGGACAGGGGCCTACAATGAGCAGTTCTTC.

The J gene is TRBJ1-2, the V gene TRBV10-3, with D perhaps TRBD1 (5 bases). CDR3 length: 16 residues. V lost 6 bases and J 0 bases, leaving 17 bases between the germline ends. Germline V gene data show CDR1 as ENHRY and CDR2 as SYGVKD. This CDR3 reads CAISLSQGEANYGYTF. Written as DNA, the CDR3 is TGTGCCATCAGCCTTTCTCAGGGAGAAGCTAACTATGGCTACACCTTC.

The chain is built from TRBV18 and TRBJ2-1; D tentatively fits TRBD1 or TRBD2 (5 bases each). V was cut by 0 bases and J by 7 bases, with 7 bases left in between. The V gene's germline CDR1 is KGHSH and CDR2 LQKENI. This CDR3 has 13 amino acids. CDR3 DNA sequence: TGTGCCAGCTCACCACCGGGGGTGAATGAGCAGTTCTTC. It yields the protein CASSPPGVNEQFF.

The chain uses TRBV7-8 and TRBJ1-4; D is undetermined. Trimming left V 1 base short and J 4 bases short, with 7 bases between. Germline assignment: CDR1 SGHVS and CDR2 FQNEAQ. The CDR3 extends over 14 amino acids. The CDR3 loop is CASSLDQNNEKLFF. The CDR3 nucleotides read TGTGCCAGCAGCTTAGACCAGAATAATGAAAAACTGTTTTTT.

The rearrangement uses TRBV28 and TRBJ1-1; D is possibly TRBD1 (5 bases). The germline V gene has CDR1 MDHEN and CDR2 SYDVKM. The V gene lost 2 bases and the J gene lost 3 bases, with 10 bases spanning the gap. This CDR3 region has 14 residues. The CDR3 DNA reads TGTGCCAGCAGTTTACCTCGGGGCCACACTGAAGCTTTCTTT. Protein product: CASSLPRGHTEAFF.

The chain combines TRBV2 with TRBJ1-6; possibly TRBD1 for D (5 bases). CDR1 and CDR2 (germline): SNHLY, FYNNEI. Trimming took 3 bases from V and 8 from J, leaving 14 bases between them. This CDR3 has 15 residues. The CDR3 loop reads CASSEATLGHSPLHF. The CDR3 DNA is TGTGCCAGCAGTGAGGCCACCCTGGGGCATTCACCCCTCCACTTT.

J is TRBJ1-1 and V is TRBV5-6; D is unresolved. This CDR3 has 13 residues. Germline V gives CDR1 SGHDT, CDR2 YYEEEE. V gave up 3 bases and J gave up 5 bases, with 11 bases separating them. This chain's CDR3 is CASSSPQATEAFF. Written as DNA, the CDR3 is TGTGCCAGCAGCTCACCTCAGGCTACTGAAGCTTTCTTT.

This rearrangement joins TRBV10-3 to TRBJ1-4; 8 bases agree with TRBD1. CDR1 and CDR2 (germline): ENHRY, SYGVKD. The CDR3 covers 13 residues. CDR3 loop: CASKGDRNEKLFF. In DNA form, the CDR3 reads TGTGCTTCCAAAGGGGACAGGAATGAAAAACTGTTTTTT.

The CDR3 DNA follows: TGTGCCAGCAGCTTAGGACAGGGGTTTGGCTACACCTTC. Translating it yields CASSLGQGFGYTF. The rearrangement uses TRBV7-2 and TRBJ1-2; 8 nucleotides line up with TRBD1. The CDR3 contains 13 residues. V trimming: 1 base; J trimming: 7 bases; junction bases outside the gene matches: 2. CDR1 is SGHTA and CDR2 is FQGNSA in the germline V gene.

This chain connects TRBV12-3 or TRBV12-4 to TRBJ2-1; TRBD1 or TRBD2 may be the D gene (6 bases each). The CDR3 runs 13 residues. V lost 6 bases and J lost 4, with 10 bases in between. The CDR3 DNA reads as TGTGCCAGCAGAGGGGGGACTTACAATGAGCAGTTCTTC. As protein: CASRGGTYNEQFF.

The chain is built from TRBV5-1 and TRBJ1-2; TRBD1 aligns across 7 bases. CDR1 and CDR2 from the germline V gene are SGHRS and YFSETQ. The CDR3 totals 14 residues. Trimming at V came to 4 bases and at J to 4 bases, leaving 7 bases not matched to a gene. CDR3 DNA sequence: TGCGCCAGCAGCCGTGACAGGGCCTCCTATGGCTACACCTTC. Translation gives CASSRDRASYGYTF.

V and J are TRBV2 and TRBJ2-6, with D possibly TRBD2 on 6 matching bases. V was clipped by 6 bases and J by 2 bases, with 23 bases between them. Germline V gives CDR1 SNHLY, CDR2 FYNNEI. CDR3 length: 19 residues. CDR3 amino acids: CASSLAGLLPFAGANVLTF. The CDR3 region has the DNA TGTGCCAGCAGCCTCGCGGGACTCTTGCCCTTCGCTGGGGCCAACGTCCTGACTTTC.